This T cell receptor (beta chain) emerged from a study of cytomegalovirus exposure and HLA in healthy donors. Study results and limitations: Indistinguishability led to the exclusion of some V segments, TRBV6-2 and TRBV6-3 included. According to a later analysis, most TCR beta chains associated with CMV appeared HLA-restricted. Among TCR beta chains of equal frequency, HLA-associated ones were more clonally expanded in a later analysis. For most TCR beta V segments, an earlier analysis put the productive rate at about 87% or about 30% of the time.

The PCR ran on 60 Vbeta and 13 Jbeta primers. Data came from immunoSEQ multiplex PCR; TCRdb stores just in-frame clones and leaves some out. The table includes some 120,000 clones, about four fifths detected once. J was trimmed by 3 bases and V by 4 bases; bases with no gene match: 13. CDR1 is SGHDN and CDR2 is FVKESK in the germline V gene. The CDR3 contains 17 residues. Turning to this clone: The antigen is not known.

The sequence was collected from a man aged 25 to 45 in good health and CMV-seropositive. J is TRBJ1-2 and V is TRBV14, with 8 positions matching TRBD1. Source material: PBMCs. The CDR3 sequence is CASSPRAGAGGYYGYTF. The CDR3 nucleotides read TGTGCCAGCAGCCCTCGTGCGGGCGCAGGGGGCTACTATGGCTACACCTTC.